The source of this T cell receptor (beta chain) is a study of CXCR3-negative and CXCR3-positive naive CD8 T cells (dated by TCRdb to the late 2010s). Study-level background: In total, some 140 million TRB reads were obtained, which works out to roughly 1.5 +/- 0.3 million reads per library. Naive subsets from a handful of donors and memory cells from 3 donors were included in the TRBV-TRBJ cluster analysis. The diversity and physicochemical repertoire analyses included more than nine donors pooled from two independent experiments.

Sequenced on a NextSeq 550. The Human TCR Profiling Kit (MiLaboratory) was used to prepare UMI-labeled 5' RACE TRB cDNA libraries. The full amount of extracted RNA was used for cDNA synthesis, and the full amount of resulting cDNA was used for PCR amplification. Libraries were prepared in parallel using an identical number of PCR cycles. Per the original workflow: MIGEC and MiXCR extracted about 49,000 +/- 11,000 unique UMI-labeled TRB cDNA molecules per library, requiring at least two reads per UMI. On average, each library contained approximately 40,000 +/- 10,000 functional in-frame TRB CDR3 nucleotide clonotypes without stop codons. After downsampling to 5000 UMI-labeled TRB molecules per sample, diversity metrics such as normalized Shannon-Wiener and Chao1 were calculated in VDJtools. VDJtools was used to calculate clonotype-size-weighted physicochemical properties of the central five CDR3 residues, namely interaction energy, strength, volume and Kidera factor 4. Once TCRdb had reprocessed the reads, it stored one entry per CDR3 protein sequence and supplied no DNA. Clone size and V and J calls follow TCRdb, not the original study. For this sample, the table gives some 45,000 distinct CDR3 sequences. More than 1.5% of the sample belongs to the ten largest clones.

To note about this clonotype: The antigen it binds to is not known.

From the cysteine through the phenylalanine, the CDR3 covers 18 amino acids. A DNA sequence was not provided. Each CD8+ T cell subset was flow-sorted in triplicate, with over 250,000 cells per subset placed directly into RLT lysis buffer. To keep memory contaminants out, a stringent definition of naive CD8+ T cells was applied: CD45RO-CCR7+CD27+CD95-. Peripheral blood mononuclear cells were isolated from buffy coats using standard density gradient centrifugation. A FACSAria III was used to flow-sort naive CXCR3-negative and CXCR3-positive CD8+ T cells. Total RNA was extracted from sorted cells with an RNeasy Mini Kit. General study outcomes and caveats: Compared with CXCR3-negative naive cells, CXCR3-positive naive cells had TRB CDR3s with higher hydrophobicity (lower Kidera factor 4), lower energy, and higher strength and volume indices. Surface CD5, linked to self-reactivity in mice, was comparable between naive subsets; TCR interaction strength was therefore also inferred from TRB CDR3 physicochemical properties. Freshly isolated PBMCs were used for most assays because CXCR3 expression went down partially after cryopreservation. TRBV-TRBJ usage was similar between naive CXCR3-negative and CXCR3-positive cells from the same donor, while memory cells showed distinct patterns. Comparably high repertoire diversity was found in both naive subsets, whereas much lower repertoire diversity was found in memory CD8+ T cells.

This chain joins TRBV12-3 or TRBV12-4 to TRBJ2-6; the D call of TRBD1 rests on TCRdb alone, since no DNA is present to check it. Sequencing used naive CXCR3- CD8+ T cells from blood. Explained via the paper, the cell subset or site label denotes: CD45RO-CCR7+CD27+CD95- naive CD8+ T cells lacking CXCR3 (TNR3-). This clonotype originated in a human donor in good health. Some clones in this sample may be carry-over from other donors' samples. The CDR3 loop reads CASSPEGQGTSGANVLTF.